The rows below give T cell receptor beta chains drawn from one sample of a study of cytomegalovirus exposure and HLA in healthy donors. Some clones are missing from TCRdb's copy, which holds only in-frame ones; the method was immunoSEQ multiplex PCR. Altogether 150,000 to 200,000 clones are present, around nine tenths being singletons, with the ten largest covering roughly 1.3%. The material sequenced was PBMCs. These receptors came from a woman in her thirties in good health and CMV-seronegative. Both conserved end residues are trimmed from each CDR3.

CDR3 length	V gene	J gene	CDR3 protein
15	TRBV5-1	TRBJ2-6	ASSRDRLSSGANVLT
11	TRBV15	TRBJ2-1	ATYSGGGARQF
11	TRBV9	TRBJ2-5	ASSVTGGETQY
12	TRBV15	TRBJ1-3	ATSRLTGRNTIY
15	TRBV29-1	TRBJ1-2	SVDSKGQGWAHYGYT
13	TRBV19	TRBJ1-2	ASSILLGAPDGYT
12	TRBV7-9	TRBJ1-1	ASSPASYRNEAF
13	TRBV11-3	TRBJ2-2	ASSNRDRGTGELF
15	TRBV5-1	TRBJ2-2	ASSKTGQGADTGELF
14	TRBV7-2	TRBJ2-3	ASSSGLDRFSDTQY
14	TRBV5-3	TRBJ1-1	ARSSSPQAPSGEAF
11	TRBV29-1	TRBJ2-5	SVEGGERETQY
11	TRBV30	TRBJ2-7	AWSRTGGYEQY
12	TRBV5-5	TRBJ1-2	ASSLSQTSYGYT
14	TRBV18	TRBJ1-1	ASSPRQGRRNTEAF